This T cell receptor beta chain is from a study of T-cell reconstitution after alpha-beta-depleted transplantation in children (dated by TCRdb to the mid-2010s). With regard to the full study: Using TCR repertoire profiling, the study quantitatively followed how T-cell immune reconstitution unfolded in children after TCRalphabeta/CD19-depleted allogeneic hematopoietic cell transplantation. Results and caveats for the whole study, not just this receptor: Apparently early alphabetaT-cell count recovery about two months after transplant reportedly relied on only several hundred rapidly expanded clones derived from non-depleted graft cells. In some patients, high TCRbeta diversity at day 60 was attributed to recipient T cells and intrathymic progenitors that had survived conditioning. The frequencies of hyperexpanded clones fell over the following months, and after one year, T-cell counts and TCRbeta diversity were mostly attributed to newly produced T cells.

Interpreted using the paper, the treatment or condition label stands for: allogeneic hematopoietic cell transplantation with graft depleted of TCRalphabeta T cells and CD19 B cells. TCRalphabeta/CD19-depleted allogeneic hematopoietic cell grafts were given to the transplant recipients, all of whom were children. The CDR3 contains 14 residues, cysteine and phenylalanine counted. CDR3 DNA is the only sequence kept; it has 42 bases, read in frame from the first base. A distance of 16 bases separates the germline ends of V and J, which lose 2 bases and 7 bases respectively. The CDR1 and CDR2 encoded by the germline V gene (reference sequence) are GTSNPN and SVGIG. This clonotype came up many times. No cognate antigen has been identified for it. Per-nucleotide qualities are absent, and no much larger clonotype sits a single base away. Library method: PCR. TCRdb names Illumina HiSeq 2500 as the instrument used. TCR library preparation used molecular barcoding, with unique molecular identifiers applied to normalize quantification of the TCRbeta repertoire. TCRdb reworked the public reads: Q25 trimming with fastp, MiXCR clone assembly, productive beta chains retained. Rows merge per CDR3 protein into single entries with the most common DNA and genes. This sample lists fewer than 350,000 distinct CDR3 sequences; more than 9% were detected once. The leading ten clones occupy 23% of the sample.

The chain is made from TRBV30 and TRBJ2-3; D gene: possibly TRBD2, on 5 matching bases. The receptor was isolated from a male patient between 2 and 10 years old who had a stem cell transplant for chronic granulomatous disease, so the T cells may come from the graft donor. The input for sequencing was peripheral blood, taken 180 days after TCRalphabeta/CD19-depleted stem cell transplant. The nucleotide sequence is TGTGCCTGGAGTCCGGACCTCCGCGGGTATACGCAGTATTTT. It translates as CAWSPDLRGYTQYF.